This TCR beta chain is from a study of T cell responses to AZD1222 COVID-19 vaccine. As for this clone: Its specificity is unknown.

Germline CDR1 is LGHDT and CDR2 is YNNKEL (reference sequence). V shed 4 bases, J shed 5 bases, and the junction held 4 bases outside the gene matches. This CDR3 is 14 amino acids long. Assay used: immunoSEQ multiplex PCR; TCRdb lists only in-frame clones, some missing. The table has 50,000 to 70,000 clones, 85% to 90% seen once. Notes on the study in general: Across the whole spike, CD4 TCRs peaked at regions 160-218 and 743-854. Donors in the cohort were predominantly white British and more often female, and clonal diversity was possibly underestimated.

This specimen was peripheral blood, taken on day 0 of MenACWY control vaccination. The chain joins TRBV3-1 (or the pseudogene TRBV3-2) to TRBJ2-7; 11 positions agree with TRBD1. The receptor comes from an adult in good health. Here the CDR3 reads CASSLRDRGDEQYF. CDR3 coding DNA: TGTGCCAGCAGCCTCCGGGACAGGGGGGACGAGCAGTACTTC.